The next 27 T cell receptor beta chains were all read from a single sample in a study of neurological immune-mediated disorders. MiXCR, applied by TCRdb to the 5' RACE reads, yields one record per CDR3 protein. The sample lists tens of thousands of distinct CDR3 sequences, around 3.7% occurring once. Material for sequencing was PBMCs. Receptors originate from a man between 40 and 49 years old with multiple sclerosis.

The table lists this clonotype with many counts. The V call is TRBV20-1, the J call TRBJ1-2; a possible D gene is TRBD1 (6 bases). Trimming removed 4 bases at V and 7 bases at J, with 16 bases between. CDR1 is DFQATT, CDR2 SNEGSKA, per germline (reference sequence). This CDR3 region has 13 residues. The CDR3 is CSAIFRGSGGYTF. CDR3 nucleotides: TGCAGTGCTATTTTTAGGGGGAGTGGTGGCTACACCTTC.

This clonotype was seen repeatedly, ten times or more. V is TRBV2 and J is TRBJ2-6; 9 bases align to TRBD1. This CDR3 contains 18 residues. Germline assignment: CDR1 SNHLY and CDR2 FYNNEI. The V and J ends lost 4 bases and 2 bases, in that order; junction bases with no gene match: 9. CDR3 bases: TGTGCCAGCAGTGCCCCGGGACAGGGCCTCCCTGGGGCCAACGTCCTGACTTTC. Residues: CASSAPGQGLPGANVLTF. Together with reference TRBV2 and TRBJ2-6, the CDR3 gives the full variable domain: EPEVTQTPSHQVTQMGQEVILRCVPISNHLYFYWYRQILGQKVEFLVSFYNNEISEKSEIFDDQFSVERPDGSNFTLKIRSTKLEDSAMYFCASSAPGQGLPGANVLTFGAGSRLTVL.

Many counts were recorded for this clonotype. CDR3 sequence: CASSLNGPGNGNTIYF. CDR3 sequence (DNA): TGCGCCAGCAGCTTGAACGGGCCAGGGAACGGAAACACCATATATTTT. This chain connects TRBV5-1 to TRBJ1-3; a weak D match, TRBD1 (5 bases). Germline assignment: CDR1 SGHRS and CDR2 YFSETQ. V was shortened by 1 base and J by 4 bases, with 15 bases between the two germline ends. The CDR3 contains 16 residues.

This clonotype has only a few counts. This sequence joins TRBV6-6 and TRBJ1-5; D ambiguous. The V gene lost 10 bases and the J gene lost 2 bases, with 12 bases spanning the gap. This CDR3 contains 13 residues. Germline assignment: CDR1 MNHNY and CDR2 SVGAGI (reference sequence). The CDR3 is CATAGGGNQPQHF. CDR3 sequence (DNA): TGTGCCACCGCGGGAGGCGGCAATCAGCCCCAGCATTTT.

This clonotype has ten or more counts. The rearrangement links TRBV7-6 to TRBJ2-5; TRBD2 matches 7 bases. Germline assignment: CDR1 SGHVS and CDR2 FNYEAQ. The CDR3 has 17 residues. The V and J ends lost 3 bases and 3 bases, in that order; junction bases with no gene match: 13. DNA of the CDR3: TGTGCCAGCAGCTTCACCGGACTAGTTCAACGAAAAGAGACCCAGTACTTC. Translation: CASSFTGLVQRKETQYF.

This clonotype was detected many times. The chain combines TRBV28 with TRBJ2-2, with a tentative D call TRBD2 (6 bases). This CDR3 is 13 amino acids long. CDR1 is MDHEN, CDR2 SYDVKM, per germline. V was shortened by 4 bases and J by 7 bases, with 10 bases between the two germline ends. This CDR3 reads CASSWRGGGELFF. The CDR3 DNA is TGTGCCAGCAGTTGGAGGGGCGGCGGGGAGCTGTTTTTT.

The genes are TRBV2 and TRBJ2-7; D ambiguous. The CDR3 consists of 12 residues. CDR1 and CDR2 from the germline V gene are SNHLY and FYNNEI. Deletions cut 3 bases from V and 3 bases from J, with 6 bases between. The CDR3 nucleotides are TGTGCCAGCAGTGACAGTTACTACGAGCAGTACTTC. Its translation is CASSDSYYEQYF.

V is TRBV3-1 and J is TRBJ2-1; 8 nucleotides agree with TRBD2. The CDR3 is made up of 17 amino acids. CDR1 LGHDT and CDR2 YNNKEL come from the germline V gene (reference sequence). V lost 3 bases to trimming and J lost 2 bases; unmatched junction nucleotides: 9. The CDR3 DNA reads as TGTGCCAGCAGCCAGGGAGCGAGCGGGAGCACCTACAATGAGCAGTTCTTC. This encodes CASSQGASGSTYNEQFF.

This clonotype has a count of ten or more. The V and J genes are TRBV29-1 and TRBJ2-5; D not resolved. There are 12 residues in the CDR3. V shed 4 bases and J shed 5 bases, with 11 bases lying between them. From germline, CDR1 is SQVTM and CDR2 ANQGSEA. The CDR3 DNA reads as TGCAGCGTTGTAGATGGGCGCGAGACCCAGTACTTC. Amino acids: CSVVDGRETQYF.

This clonotype was seen many times. The rearrangement joins TRBV3-1 to TRBJ1-3; no clear D. The CDR3 runs to 14 residues. Per the germline V gene, CDR1 is LGHDT and CDR2 is YNNKEL (reference sequence). V lost 1 base to trimming and J lost 1 base, with 5 bases between them. The CDR3 loop reads CASSQAISGNTIYF. In DNA form, the CDR3 reads TGTGCCAGCAGCCAAGCGATATCTGGAAACACCATATATTTT.

The sample holds many counts of this clonotype. CDR3 loop: CASGGWGHYNEQFF. As DNA, the CDR3 is TGTGCCAGCGGGGGATGGGGGCATTACAATGAGCAGTTCTTC. The gene calls are TRBV3-1 and TRBJ2-1; a weak D match, TRBD1 (6 bases). V was shortened by 8 bases and J by 4 bases, with 15 bases between the two germline ends. This CDR3 has 14 amino acids. Germline values: CDR1 LGHDT, CDR2 YNNKEL (reference sequence).

This clonotype has at least ten counts. The rearrangement links TRBV12-3 or TRBV12-4 to TRBJ2-3; perhaps D is TRBD1 or TRBD2 (7 bases each). V dropped 5 bases and J dropped 7 bases, with 16 bases sitting between them. CDR3 length: 14 amino acids. CDR3 sequence: CASSQGGGINTQYF. Here the CDR3 DNA reads TGTGCCAGCAGTCAGGGGGGGGGTATAAATACGCAGTATTTT.

By sample fraction, this clonotype is medium-sized. The chain carries TRBV20-1 and TRBJ2-1; D is uncertain. In germline, CDR1 is DFQATT, CDR2 SNEGSKA (reference sequence). The V and J ends lost 0 bases and 4 bases respectively, with 7 bases between them. The CDR3 length is 13 residues. CDR3 coding DNA: TGCAGTGCTAGAGACGCAGAATACAATGAGCAGTTCTTC. Translated, it gives CSARDAEYNEQFF.

This clonotype was found many times. The chain is built from TRBV29-1 and TRBJ1-2; no definite D call. CDR1 is SQVTM and CDR2 is ANQGSEA in the germline V gene. Trimming cost V 4 bases and J 6 bases, with 6 bases left between them. The CDR3 runs 10 residues. The CDR3 spells CSVGTDGYTF. The CDR3 nucleotides read TGCAGCGTTGGGACGGATGGCTACACCTTC.

For this clonotype: A much larger clone is a single base away; this may be a read error. The rearrangement links TRBV20-1 to TRBJ2-1; 7 bases are a match to TRBD1. Germline-derived CDR1 and CDR2 are DFQATT and SNEGSKA (reference sequence). The CDR3 covers 14 residues. After removal of 1 base from V and 8 bases from J, the junction contained 8 bases not matched to a gene. For the CDR3, the DNA is TGCAGTGCTAGAGCTCCGACAGGGAACGATGAGCAGTTCTTC. This gives the protein CSARAPTGNDEQFF.

The chain carries TRBV30 and TRBJ1-2, with unresolved D. The germline V gene encodes CDR1 GTSNPN and CDR2 SVGIG (reference sequence). The CDR3 totals 13 residues. Trimming removed 4 bases at V and 0 bases at J, with 9 bases between. The CDR3 region has the DNA TGTGCCTGGACCCGCCTCGCTAACTATGGCTACACCTTC. This codes for CAWTRLANYGYTF.

This clonotype was recorded at least ten times. This chain joins TRBV18 and TRBJ2-7; D not certain. The germline V gene has CDR1 KGHSH and CDR2 LQKENI. This CDR3 comprises 14 residues. V was shortened by 0 bases and J by 2 bases, with 8 bases between the two germline ends. CDR3 loop: CASSPPDGTYEQYF. The CDR3 nucleotides are TGTGCCAGCTCACCACCGGACGGTACCTACGAGCAGTACTTC. Filled out from reference TRBV18 and TRBJ2-7, the complete variable domain reads NAGVMQNPRHLVRRRGQEARLRCSPMKGHSHVYWYRQLPEEGLKFMVYLQKENIIDESGMPKERFSAEFPKEGPSILRIQQVVRGDSAAYFCASSPPDGTYEQYFGPGTRLTVT.

This clonotype has at least ten counts. This chain connects TRBV6-1 to TRBJ2-3; 7 bases match TRBD2. V gave up 5 bases and J gave up 4 bases; unmatched junction bases: 6. The CDR3 consists of 14 residues. Germline CDR1 MNHNS, CDR2 SASEGT. This CDR3 reads CASSRDYIADTQYF. Written as DNA, the CDR3 is TGTGCCAGCAGTCGGGACTACATCGCAGATACGCAGTATTTT.

This clonotype was detected many times. This chain uses TRBV5-1 with TRBJ1-1, with D tentatively TRBD1 (5 bases). Germline lookup yields CDR1 SGHRS and CDR2 YFSETQ. Trimming took 1 base from V and 6 from J, leaving 16 bases between them. CDR3 size: 15 residues. The CDR3 sequence: CASSLLSAGLPEAFF. CDR3 nucleotide sequence: TGCGCCAGCAGCTTGTTATCGGCAGGGCTACCTGAAGCTTTCTTT.

This clonotype was detected many times. The V gene is TRBV5-6, the J gene TRBJ2-3; 8 positions match TRBD1. Germline CDR1 is SGHDT and CDR2 is YYEEEE. The CDR3 sequence is 15 residues long. Losses at the gene ends were 2 bases for V and 1 base for J; bases not matched to a gene: 3. The CDR3 sequence is CASSFQGAGTDTQYF. CDR3 bases: TGTGCCAGCAGCTTCCAGGGGGCTGGCACAGATACGCAGTATTTT.

This clonotype was detected ten times or more. This chain links TRBV12-3 or TRBV12-4 with TRBJ2-3; D gene ambiguous. V was cut by 4 bases and J by 7 bases, with 6 bases left in between. The CDR3 is 11 residues long. Here the CDR3 DNA reads TGTGCCAGCAGTTGGGCGAATACGCAGTATTTT. Amino acid sequence: CASSWANTQYF.

J is TRBJ2-2 and V is TRBV19; D not resolved. The CDR3 loop spans 14 amino acids. Germline loops: CDR1 LNHDA, CDR2 SQIVND (reference sequence). V lost 6 bases, J lost 4 bases, and 12 bases lay in between. CDR3 nucleotides: TGTGCCAGTAGGTCGACGAGGTCCACCGGGGAGCTGTTTTTT. Its translation is CASRSTRSTGELFF.

This clonotype was counted at least ten times. The CDR3 sequence: CASSDSGGGPYNEQFF. The CDR3 bases are TGTGCCAGCAGTGACTCGGGGGGGGGCCCCTACAATGAGCAGTTCTTC. The V call is TRBV2, the J call TRBJ2-1, with TRBD2 matching 8 bases. The junction had 6 bases not matched to a gene; V was cut back by 3 bases and J by 2 bases. Germline V gene data show CDR1 as SNHLY and CDR2 as FYNNEI. The CDR3 runs to 16 residues. The complete variable domain, with remaining parts taken from reference TRBV2 and TRBJ2-1, reads EPEVTQTPSHQVTQMGQEVILRCVPISNHLYFYWYRQILGQKVEFLVSFYNNEISEKSEIFDDQFSVERPDGSNFTLKIRSTKLEDSAMYFCASSDSGGGPYNEQFFGPGTRLTVL.

This clonotype was found many times. The chain combines TRBV7-2 with TRBJ2-3; 10 bases fit TRBD2. V gave up 2 bases and J gave up 1 base; unmatched junction bases: 6. Germline CDR1 SGHTA, CDR2 FQGNSA. CDR3 length: 17 amino acids. As DNA, the CDR3 is TGTGCCAGCAGCTTACTAGCGGGAGTAGGCGGCACAGATACGCAGTATTTT. It encodes CASSLLAGVGGTDTQYF. The whole variable domain, remainder taken from reference TRBV7-2 and TRBJ2-3, is GAGVSQSPSNKVTEKGKDVELRCDPISGHTALYWYRQSLGQGLEFLIYFQGNSAPDKSGLPSDRFSAERTGGSVSTLTIQRTQQEDSAVYLCASSLLAGVGGTDTQYFGPGTRLTVL.

This clonotype was observed many times. This rearrangement joins TRBV20-1 to TRBJ2-1, with 7 bases lining up with TRBD2. This CDR3 is 14 amino acids long. The germline V gene encodes CDR1 DFQATT and CDR2 SNEGSKA (reference sequence). Trimming cost V 6 bases and J 9 bases; bases outside gene matches: 14. The CDR3 DNA reads as TGCAGTGCCGGGACTACAGTCATGGGGGGTGAGCAGTTCTTC. It encodes CSAGTTVMGGEQFF.

This clonotype was observed many times. The genes are TRBV7-6 and TRBJ2-1; D possibly corresponds to TRBD1 (6 bases). The V end lost 2 bases, the J end lost 10 bases, and 21 bases lay between the germline ends. Germline V lookup: CDR1 SGHVS, CDR2 FNYEAQ. The length of the CDR3 is 16 residues. The CDR3 reads CASSLSGGLPLDEQFF. CDR3 sequence (DNA): TGTGCCAGCAGCTTAAGTGGGGGCCTGCCGTTGGACGAGCAGTTCTTC.

Ten or more counts support this clonotype. The chain combines TRBV6-5 with TRBJ1-5; 8 nucleotides agree with TRBD1. J lost 1 base, V lost 5 bases, and 7 bases had no gene match. There are 16 residues in the CDR3. The germline gives CDR1 MNHEY, CDR2 SVGAGI. The CDR3 reads CASSKARQGSNQPQHF. CDR3 nucleotides: TGTGCCAGCAGTAAGGCCCGACAGGGGAGCAATCAGCCCCAGCATTTT.